This entry is about one TCR beta chain. Its cognate antigen is unknown. In the PCR, 60 Vbeta and 13 Jbeta primers were used. Method: immunoSEQ multiplex PCR; TCRdb's copy keeps in-frame clones and lacks some. The repertoire consists of around 120,000 clones, with almost 85% occurring once and the leading ten covering around 3%. The data derive from a study of cytomegalovirus exposure and HLA in healthy donors. About the study: From HLA-typed donors, an early data release held some 80 million unique TCRs. General study points: Analyses of presence/absence relied on an assumption of roughly uniform sequencing depth across donors. CMV serostatus alone was available as immune exposure information.

The CDR3 loop spans 13 amino acids. V lost 1 base and J lost 5; bases outside the gene matches: 1. The germline V gene has CDR1 SQVTM and CDR2 ANQGSEA. The origin of this receptor is a boy between 2 and 10 years old in good health and CMV-seronegative. Sequenced sample: PBMCs. The chain recombines TRBV29-1 with TRBJ1-1, with TRBD1 identical over 10 bases. The CDR3 coding sequence is TGCAGCGTTGAAGCGGGACAGGGGACTGAAGCTTTCTTT. It translates to CSVEAGQGTEAFF.